The 8 T cell receptor beta chains below come from one sample, sequenced in a study of T cells in Graves' hyperthyroidism and ophthalmopathy (dated by TCRdb to the late 2010s). The library was made by multiplex PCR. Instrument on record: Illumina HiSeq 2000. The TCR beta CDR3 regions were amplified from RNA transcripts. The first round of RT-PCR for the TCR CDR3 was performed with the HTBI primer set and the Qiagen OneStep RT-PCR kit. TCRdb reprocessing: public reads trimmed at Q25 with fastp, clones called with MiXCR, in-frame beta chains kept. Under each unique CDR3 protein, matching rows form one entry showing the most common genes and DNA. This sample gives some 740,000 distinct CDR3 sequences in total; 13% to 15% of them show up just once. The ten top clones hold more than 8.5% of the sample. Sample: blood. These receptors were taken from a woman between 18 and 30 years old with Graves' hyperthyroidism.

This clonotype occurred many times. V gene TRBV7-6 combines with J gene TRBJ1-1; possible D gene TRBD1, 5 bases. From germline, CDR1 is SGHVS and CDR2 FNYEAQ. The V and J ends lost 0 bases and 8 bases respectively, with 13 bases between them. The CDR3 covers 14 residues. The CDR3 DNA reads TGTGCCAGCAGCTTAGCTCCCCAGGGAGAGGAAGCTTTCTTT. The encoded protein is CASSLAPQGEEAFF.

This clonotype turned up a few times. The chain couples TRBV5-1 to TRBJ2-1, with 9 bases matching TRBD2. The CDR3 is 16 residues long. V shed 0 bases and J 4 bases; nucleotides not matched to a gene: 5. Per the germline V gene, CDR1 is SGHRS and CDR2 is YFSETQ. The CDR3 loop reads CASSLVSGGMYNEQFF. The CDR3 coding sequence is TGCGCCAGCAGCTTGGTTAGCGGGGGCATGTACAATGAGCAGTTCTTC.

This clonotype was observed many times. The genes are TRBV7-9 and TRBJ1-1; 8 bases agree with TRBD1. CDR1 and CDR2 from the germline V gene are SEHNR and FQNEAQ (reference sequence). The CDR3 has 14 amino acids. The J segment lost 8 bases and the V segment lost 5 bases, leaving 10 bases of the junction unmatched. The CDR3 region is CASSTSDRAREAFF. In DNA form, the CDR3 reads TGTGCCAGCAGCACATCGGACAGGGCAAGGGAAGCTTTCTTT. The full variable domain, in which reference TRBV7-9 and TRBJ1-1 provide the parts outside the CDR3, is DTGVSQNPRHKITKRGQNVTFRCDPISEHNRLYWYRQTLGQGPEFLTYFQNEAQLEKSRLLSDRFSAERPKGSFSTLEIQRTEQGDSAMYLCASSTSDRAREAFFGQGTRLTVV.

The chain is built from TRBV7-2 and TRBJ2-2; 9 bases fit TRBD2. V gave up 5 bases and J gave up 8 bases; unmatched junction bases: 15. This CDR3 region has 17 residues. Germline V gene data show CDR1 as SGHTA and CDR2 as FQGNSA. CDR3 bases: TGTGCCAGCAGCCCTAGTATACTAGCGGGTCGACGAGGGGAGCTGTTTTTT. This encodes CASSPSILAGRRGELFF.

This rearrangement joins TRBV19 to TRBJ1-2; 7 bases agree with TRBD1. Germline V lookup: CDR1 LNHDA, CDR2 SQIVND (reference sequence). The length of the CDR3 is 14 residues. V lost 6 bases, J lost 8 bases, and 12 bases stayed unmatched. The CDR3 bases are TGTGCCAGTAGGCCGGGACAGACATCGCGCGGCTACACCTTC. It encodes CASRPGQTSRGYTF. Variable domain in full (rest from reference TRBV19 and TRBJ1-2): DGGITQSPKYLFRKEGQNVTLSCEQNLNHDAMYWYRQDPGQGLRLIYYSQIVNDFQKGDIAEGYSVSREKKESFPLTVTSAQKNPTAFYLCASRPGQTSRGYTFGSGTRLTVV.

This clonotype was recorded many times. V gene TRBV11-1 combines with J gene TRBJ2-7; no clear D gene. Germline V gene sequence: CDR1 SGHAT, CDR2 FQDESV (reference sequence). CDR3 length equals 14 residues. V lost 2 bases to trimming and J lost 1 base, with 9 bases between them. The CDR3: CASSLFGPSYEQYF. The CDR3 DNA reads as TGTGCCAGCAGCTTATTCGGGCCTTCCTACGAGCAGTACTTC.

In its sample, this clonotype was seen a few times. The genes are TRBV20-1 and TRBJ2-7, with 7 bases matching TRBD2. This CDR3 comprises 14 residues. V dropped 6 bases and J dropped 7; count of bases not matched to a gene: 15. The germline gives CDR1 DFQATT, CDR2 SNEGSKA (reference sequence). The DNA of the CDR3 is TGCAGTGCCAACCAACCGGGACTGGGAGGGGAGCAGTACTTC. It encodes CSANQPGLGGEQYF.

This clonotype appeared many times. This chain uses TRBV9 with TRBJ2-1; D is perhaps TRBD2 (5 bases). Germline CDR1 reads SGDLS; CDR2 reads YYNGEE. The CDR3 has 15 amino acids. The V end lost 5 bases, the J end lost 0 bases, and 12 bases lay between the germline ends. The CDR3 DNA sequence: TGTGCCAGCAGTGCGAGCGGAAGCTCCTACAATGAGCAGTTCTTC. The encoded protein is CASSASGSSYNEQFF.